This T cell receptor beta chain is drawn from a study of blood T cells in healthy people across ages. Study-wide points: Conclusively comparing naive with antigen-experienced cells was impossible with unsorted PBMCs.

Combining a sample-barcoded 5' primer with a J-beta primer mix, a second PCR ran for roughly 7 to 12 cycles. TCRdb called the 5' RACE reads again in MiXCR, with one record for every CDR3 protein. The repertoire holds hundreds of thousands of distinct CDR3 sequences, with approximately 30% as singletons. Germline V lookup: CDR1 SGHRS, CDR2 YFSETQ. The length of the CDR3 is 15 residues. J was trimmed by 7 bases and V by 1 base; bases with no gene match: 7. In this sample, this clonotype turned up a few times. Its antigen is not identified. This clone may be a read error of a much larger clone one base away.

The chain recombines TRBV5-1 with TRBJ2-7, with TRBD1 matching 11 bases. The specimen was blood. The TCR originated in a woman over 75 in good health. The CDR3 DNA reads TGCGCCAGCAGCTTGCCCGGGACAGGGGGGCATGAGCAGTACTTC. Translating gives CASSLPGTGGHEQYF.